The 19 T cell receptor beta chains in this list originate from one sample, sequenced in a study of post-analysis software for immune sequencing data. These receptors lack a known antigen. Study results and caveats: When patients were compared with controls, about five TRBV segments were more frequent, TRBV5-6, TRBV5-1 and TRBV20-1 among them.

Unique molecular identifiers featured in each of the TCR beta cDNA libraries. MiXCR, applied by TCRdb to the PCR reads, yields one record per CDR3 protein. Of roughly 430,000 distinct CDR3 sequences in the sample, more than 30% were seen once. The sequenced material came from blood. Receptors originate from a girl aged 2 to 10 with multiple sclerosis.

This clonotype was observed a few times. The chain recombines TRBV12-3 or TRBV12-4 with TRBJ1-2, with 9 bases fitting TRBD1. The CDR3 is made up of 15 amino acids. Losses at the gene ends were 2 bases for V and 6 bases for J; bases not matched to a gene: 7. The CDR3 sequence is CASSLMRTGENGYTF. The DNA for the CDR3 is TGTGCCAGCAGTTTAATGAGGACAGGGGAAAATGGCTACACCTTC.

This chain joins TRBV20-1 and TRBJ2-3; TRBD2 matches 7 bases. The CDR3 is 13 amino acids. Looked up from germline, CDR1 is DFQATT and CDR2 is SNEGSKA (reference sequence). J was trimmed by 7 bases and V by 1 base; bases with no gene match: 5. For the CDR3, the DNA is TGCAGTGCTAGAGTGGGAGGGTTATATACGCAGTATTTT. Translation: CSARVGGLYTQYF.

This chain uses TRBV7-3 with TRBJ2-7; D is perhaps TRBD1 (6 bases). V lost 5 bases and J lost 5, with 22 bases in between. CDR1 and CDR2 (germline): SGHTA, FQGTGA. CDR3 size: 16 residues. The CDR3 sequence is CASSQERTRGLHEQYF. CDR3 DNA sequence: TGTGCCAGCAGCCAGGAGAGAACCAGGGGTCTCCACGAGCAGTACTTC.

The V and J genes are TRBV27 and TRBJ2-7; D remains unclear. The CDR3 totals 12 residues. Trimming shortened V by 2 bases and J by 7 bases, and 9 bases separated the two germline ends. CDR1 and CDR2 (germline): MNHEY, SMNVEV (reference sequence). The CDR3: CASSLTLGEQYF. DNA for the CDR3: TGTGCCAGCAGTTTAACCCTGGGGGAGCAGTACTTC.

This chain joins TRBV5-1 and TRBJ2-1, with 7 bases fitting TRBD2. The germline gives CDR1 SGHRS, CDR2 YFSETQ. This CDR3 is built from 14 residues. V was clipped by 3 bases and J by 7 bases; unmatched bases: 7. DNA of the CDR3: TGCGCCAGCAGCTGGGGGAGGGGTGCTAATGAGCAGTTCTTC. Residues: CASSWGRGANEQFF.

This clonotype was observed a few times. The chain couples TRBV12-3 or TRBV12-4 to TRBJ2-5; 7 bases line up with TRBD2. The CDR3 is made up of 15 amino acids. Germline trimming cut 8 bases from V and 5 bases from J; bases unmatched to any gene: 14. The CDR3 loop reads CASGAGEAAWETQYF. CDR3 nucleotide sequence: TGTGCCAGCGGGGCGGGAGAGGCCGCTTGGGAGACCCAGTACTTC.

The chain joins TRBV11-2 to TRBJ2-7; 7 nucleotides agree with TRBD2. Germline CDR1 SGHAT, CDR2 FQNNGV. The V and J ends lost 1 base and 0 bases, in that order; junction bases with no gene match: 6. This CDR3 region has 16 residues. This CDR3 is CASSLAASGLSYEQYF. In nucleotides, the CDR3 is TGTGCCAGCAGCTTAGCAGCTAGCGGACTCTCCTACGAGCAGTACTTC. The entire variable domain, with the rest obtained from reference TRBV11-2 and TRBJ2-7, is as follows: EAGVAQSPRYKIIEKRQSVAFWCNPISGHATLYWYQQILGQGPKLLIQFQNNGVVDDSQLPKDRFSAERLKGVDSTLKIQPAKLEDSAVYLCASSLAASGLSYEQYFGPGTRLTVT.

The chain recombines TRBV29-1 with TRBJ1-1; D perhaps matches TRBD1 (5 bases). Germline V lookup: CDR1 SQVTM, CDR2 ANQGSEA. With 6 bases removed from V and 2 bases from J, the gap between germline ends came to 13 bases. The CDR3 covers 13 residues. The DNA of the CDR3 is TGCAGCGTCGTGCGACAGACCAACACTGAAGCTTTCTTT. Protein: CSVVRQTNTEAFF.

This chain connects TRBV12-3 or TRBV12-4 to TRBJ1-2; D might be TRBD1 (6 bases). The CDR3 totals 16 residues. The germline V and J ends were trimmed by 5 bases and 2 bases, with 18 bases remaining between them. The chain's CDR3 is CASSIAGAPKNYGYTF. The CDR3 DNA reads as TGTGCCAGCAGTATTGCAGGGGCGCCTAAAAACTATGGCTACACCTTC.

This clonotype was observed at least ten times. The CDR3 reads CASSQALSPSTDTQYF. CDR3 DNA sequence: TGTGCCAGCAGCCAGGCTCTAAGTCCTAGCACAGATACGCAGTATTTT. The chain carries TRBV4-2 and TRBJ2-3; D call uncertain. CDR3 length: 16 amino acids. The V gene lost 3 bases and the J gene lost 0 bases, with 13 bases spanning the gap. Germline-derived CDR1 and CDR2 are LGHNA and YNFKEQ.

Concerning this clonotype: The junction shows a germline mismatch at one end, possibly a read error. CDR3 DNA: TGTACCAGCGGAGAGGCAGGGGAATCAGATACGCAGTATTTT. As protein: CTSGEAGESDTQYF. This chain links TRBV6-5 with TRBJ2-3; D might be TRBD1 (6 bases). Germline V gene data show CDR1 as MNHEY and CDR2 as SVGAGI. This CDR3 region has 14 residues.

This clonotype was seen a handful of times. The rearrangement links TRBV29-1 to TRBJ2-5, with D perhaps given as TRBD1 or TRBD2 (6 bases each). This CDR3 region has 12 residues. CDR1 is SQVTM, CDR2 ANQGSEA, per germline. The V gene lost 8 bases and the J gene lost 5 bases, with 15 bases spanning the gap. The CDR3 DNA reads TGCAGCCATGGAGGGGGGTCGGAGACCCAGTACTTC. It translates to CSHGGGSETQYF.

The rearrangement links TRBV29-1 to TRBJ1-1, with a weak D call TRBD1 (6 bases). Germline V gene sequence: CDR1 SQVTM, CDR2 ANQGSEA. V lost 1 base to trimming and J lost 0 bases, with 9 bases between them. The CDR3 contains 14 residues. CDR3 DNA: TGCAGCGTTGAAGCACAGGGTTTGAACACTGAAGCTTTCTTT. This translates into CSVEAQGLNTEAFF.

This clonotype was counted only a few times. V gene TRBV27 combines with J gene TRBJ2-4; D gene ambiguous. The CDR3 sequence is 15 residues long. The germline gives CDR1 MNHEY, CDR2 SMNVEV (reference sequence). V shed 6 bases and J shed 2 bases, with 14 bases lying between them. The CDR3 DNA reads TGTGCCAGCAGCCGGAACTGGGATACCAAAAACATTCAGTACTTC. Translated, it gives CASSRNWDTKNIQYF.

This clonotype turned up a few times. The chain has TRBV29-1 and TRBJ1-1; D unclear. This CDR3 is 10 amino acids long. CDR1 is SQVTM, CDR2 ANQGSEA, per germline. The germline V and J ends were trimmed by 3 bases and 11 bases, with 10 bases remaining between them. This CDR3 is CSVDTPGAFF. In DNA form, the CDR3 reads TGCAGCGTTGATACACCGGGGGCTTTCTTT.

The rearrangement links TRBV6-2 or TRBV6-3 to TRBJ2-7, with 10 bases matching TRBD1. The DNA end is more similar to TRBJ2-5, so the J call may be wrong. This CDR3 comprises 19 residues. Germline V gene sequence: CDR1 MNHEY, CDR2 SVGEGT. CDR3 DNA: TGTGCCAGCAGTCGACCCTCACGATTGACAGGGGGCCCGGGAGAGACCCAGTACTTC. Its protein is CASSRPSRLTGGPGETQYF.

V gene TRBV9 combines with J gene TRBJ1-1; 8 bases are shared with TRBD1. Germline V gives CDR1 SGDLS, CDR2 YYNGEE. The V gene end was trimmed by 0 bases and the J gene end by 10 bases; junction bases not matched to a gene: 5. This CDR3 contains 13 residues. The CDR3: CASSVGTGLRAFF. CDR3 sequence (DNA): TGTGCCAGCAGCGTAGGGACAGGGTTGAGAGCTTTCTTT.

The rearrangement joins TRBV15 to TRBJ2-7; a weak D match, TRBD2 (6 bases). V lost 6 bases and J lost 2, with 14 bases in between. Looked up from germline, CDR1 is LNHNV and CDR2 is YYDKDF (reference sequence). The CDR3 sequence is 14 residues long. CDR3 amino acids: CATRFGGVAYEQYF. DNA of the CDR3: TGTGCCACCAGGTTCGGCGGGGTGGCCTACGAGCAGTACTTC.

Only a few counts were recorded for this clonotype. The chain employs TRBV6-4 and TRBJ2-3, with D possibly TRBD2 on 6 matching bases. V gave up 0 bases and J gave up 5 bases, with 12 bases separating them. There are 15 residues in the CDR3. In germline, CDR1 is MRHNA, CDR2 SNTAGT. The CDR3 DNA reads as TGTGCCAGCAGTGACTCGAACCTGGGGGGAGATACGCAGTATTTT. Translated: CASSDSNLGGDTQYF.